What follows describes a single T cell receptor beta chain. This sample stems from a study of immune evolution from preneoplasia to lung adenocarcinoma. V dropped 3 bases and J dropped 5 bases, with 10 bases sitting between them. Germline values: CDR1 SNHLY, CDR2 FYNNEI. The CDR3 consists of 13 residues. TCRdb's table, derived via immunoSEQ multiplex PCR, lists solely in-frame clones and lacks some. Of some 2,500 clones in the sample, 80% to 85% were seen once. The genes are TRBV2 and TRBJ2-5; a weak D match, TRBD1 (5 bases). Source material: FFPE invasive lung adenocarcinoma tissue. This sequence was found in a person aged 55-80 years with invasive lung adenocarcinoma. In DNA, the CDR3 is TGTGCCAGCAGTGACAGGGTCGAGGAGACCCAGTACTTC. Translation gives CASSDRVEETQYF.